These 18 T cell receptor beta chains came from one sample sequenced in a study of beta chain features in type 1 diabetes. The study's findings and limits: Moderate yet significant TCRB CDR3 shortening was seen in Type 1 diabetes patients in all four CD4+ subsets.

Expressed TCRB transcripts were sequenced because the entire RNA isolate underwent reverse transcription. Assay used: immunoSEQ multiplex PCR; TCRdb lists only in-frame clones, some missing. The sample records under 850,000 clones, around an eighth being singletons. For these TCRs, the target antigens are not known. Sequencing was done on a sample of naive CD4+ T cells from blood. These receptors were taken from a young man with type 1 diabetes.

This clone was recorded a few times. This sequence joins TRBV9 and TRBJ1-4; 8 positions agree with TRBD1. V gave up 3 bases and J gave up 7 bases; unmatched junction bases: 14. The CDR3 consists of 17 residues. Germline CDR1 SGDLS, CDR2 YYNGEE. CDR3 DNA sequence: TGTGCCAGCAGCGCCCGATCACCACAGGGGGTGGGTGAAAAACTGTTTTTT. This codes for CASSARSPQGVGEKLFF. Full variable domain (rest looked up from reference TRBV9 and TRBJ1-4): DSGVTQTPKHLITATGQRVTLRCSPRSGDLSVYWYQQSLDQGLQFLIQYYNGEERAKGNILERFSAQQFPDLHSELNLSSLELGDSALYFCASSARSPQGVGEKLFFGSGTQLSVL.

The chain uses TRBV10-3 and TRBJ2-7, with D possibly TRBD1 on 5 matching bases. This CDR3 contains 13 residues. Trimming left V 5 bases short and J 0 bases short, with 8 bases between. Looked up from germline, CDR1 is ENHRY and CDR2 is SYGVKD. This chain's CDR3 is CAISKDISYEQYF. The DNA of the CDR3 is TGTGCCATCAGTAAGGACATCTCCTACGAGCAGTACTTC.

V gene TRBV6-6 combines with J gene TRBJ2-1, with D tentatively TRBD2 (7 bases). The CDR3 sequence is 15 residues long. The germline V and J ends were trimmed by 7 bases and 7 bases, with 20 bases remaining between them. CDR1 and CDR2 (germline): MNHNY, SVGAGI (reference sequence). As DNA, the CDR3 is TGTGCCAGCACCGCGCGGGGGCGCATGGAAAATGAGCAGTTCTTC. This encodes CASTARGRMENEQFF.

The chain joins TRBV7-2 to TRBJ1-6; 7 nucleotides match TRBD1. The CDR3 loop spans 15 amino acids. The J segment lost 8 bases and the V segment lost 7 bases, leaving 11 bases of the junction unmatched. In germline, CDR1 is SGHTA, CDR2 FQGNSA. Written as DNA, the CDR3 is TGTGCCAGCATCCTTAGGAGGGACAGTTATTCACCCCTCCACTTT. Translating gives CASILRRDSYSPLHF.

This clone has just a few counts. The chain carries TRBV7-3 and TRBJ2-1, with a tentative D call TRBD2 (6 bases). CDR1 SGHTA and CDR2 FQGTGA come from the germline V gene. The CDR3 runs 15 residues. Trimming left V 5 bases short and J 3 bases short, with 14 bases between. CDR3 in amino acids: CASSPRGSGYNEQFF. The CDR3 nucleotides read TGTGCCAGCAGCCCCCGGGGTAGCGGCTACAATGAGCAGTTCTTC.

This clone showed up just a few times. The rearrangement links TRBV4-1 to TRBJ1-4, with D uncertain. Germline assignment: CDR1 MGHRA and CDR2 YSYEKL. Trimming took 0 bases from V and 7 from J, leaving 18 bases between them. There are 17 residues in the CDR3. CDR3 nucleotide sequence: TGCGCCAGCAGCCAAGAGTCCCGGCGGGCCGAGAGTGAAAAACTGTTTTTT. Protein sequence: CASSQESRRAESEKLFF.

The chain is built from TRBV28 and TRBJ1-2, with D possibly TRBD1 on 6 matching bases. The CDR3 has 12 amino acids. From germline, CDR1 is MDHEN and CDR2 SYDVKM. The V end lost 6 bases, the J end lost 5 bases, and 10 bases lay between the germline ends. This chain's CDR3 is CASSDQGYGYTF. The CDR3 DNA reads TGTGCCAGCAGCGATCAGGGGTATGGCTACACCTTC.

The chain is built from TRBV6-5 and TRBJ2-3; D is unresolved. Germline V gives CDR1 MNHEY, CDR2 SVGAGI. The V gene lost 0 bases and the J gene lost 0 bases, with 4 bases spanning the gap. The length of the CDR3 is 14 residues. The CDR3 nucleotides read TGTGCCAGCAGTTACTCGGCTAGCACAGATACGCAGTATTTT. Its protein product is CASSYSASTDTQYF.

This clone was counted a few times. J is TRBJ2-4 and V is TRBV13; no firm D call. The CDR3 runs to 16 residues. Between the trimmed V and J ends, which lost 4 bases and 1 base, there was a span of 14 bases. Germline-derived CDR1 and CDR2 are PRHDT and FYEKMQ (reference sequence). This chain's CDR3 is CASSYRLGLAKNIQYF. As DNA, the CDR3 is TGTGCCAGCAGCTACCGTTTAGGGTTGGCCAAAAACATTCAGTACTTC.

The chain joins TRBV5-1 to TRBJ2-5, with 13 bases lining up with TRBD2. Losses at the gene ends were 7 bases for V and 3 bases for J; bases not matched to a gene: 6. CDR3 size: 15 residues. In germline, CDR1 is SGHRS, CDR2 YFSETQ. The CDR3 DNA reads TGCGCCAGCGATTCGGGACTAGCGGGGAAAGAGACCCAGTACTTC. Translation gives CASDSGLAGKETQYF. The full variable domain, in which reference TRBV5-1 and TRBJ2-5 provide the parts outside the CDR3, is KAGVTQTPRYLIKTRGQQVTLSCSPISGHRSVSWYQQTPGQGLQFLFEYFSETQRNKGNFPGRFSGRQFSNSRSEMNVSTLELGDSALYLCASDSGLAGKETQYFGPGTRLLVL.

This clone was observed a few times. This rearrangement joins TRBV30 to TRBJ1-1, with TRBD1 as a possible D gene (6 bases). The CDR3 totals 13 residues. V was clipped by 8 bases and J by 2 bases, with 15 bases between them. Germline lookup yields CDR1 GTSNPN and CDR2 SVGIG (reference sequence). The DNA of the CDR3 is TGTGCCGCCACCGGGACATCCAACACTGAAGCTTTCTTT. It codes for CAATGTSNTEAFF.

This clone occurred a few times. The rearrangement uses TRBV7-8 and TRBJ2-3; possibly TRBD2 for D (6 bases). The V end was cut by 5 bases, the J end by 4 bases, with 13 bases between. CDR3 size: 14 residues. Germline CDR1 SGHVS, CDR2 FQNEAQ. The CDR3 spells CASSPTRDSDTQYF. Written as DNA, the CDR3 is TGTGCCAGCAGCCCTACAAGGGACTCAGATACGCAGTATTTT.

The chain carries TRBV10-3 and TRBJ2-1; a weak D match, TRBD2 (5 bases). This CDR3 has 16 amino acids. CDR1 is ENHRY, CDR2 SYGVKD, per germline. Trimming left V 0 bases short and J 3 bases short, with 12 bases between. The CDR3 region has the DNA TGTGCCATCAGTGAGTCGTCCGGGGTTGGCTACAATGAGCAGTTCTTC. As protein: CAISESSGVGYNEQFF.

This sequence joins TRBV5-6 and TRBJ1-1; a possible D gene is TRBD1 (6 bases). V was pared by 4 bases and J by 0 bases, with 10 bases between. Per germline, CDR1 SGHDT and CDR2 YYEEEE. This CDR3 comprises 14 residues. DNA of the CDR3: TGTGCCAGCAGCAAGGGACACATGAACACTGAAGCTTTCTTT. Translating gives CASSKGHMNTEAFF. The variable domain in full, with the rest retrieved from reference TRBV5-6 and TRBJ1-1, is DAGVTQSPTHLIKTRGQQVTLRCSPKSGHDTVSWYQQALGQGPQFIFQYYEEEERQRGNFPDRFSGHQFPNYSSELNVNALLLGDSALYLCASSKGHMNTEAFFGQGTRLTVV.

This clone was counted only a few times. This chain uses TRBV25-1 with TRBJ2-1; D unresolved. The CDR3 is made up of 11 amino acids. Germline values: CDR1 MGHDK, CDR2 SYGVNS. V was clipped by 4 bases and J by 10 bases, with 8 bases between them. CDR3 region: CASSGGNEQFF. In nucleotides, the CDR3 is TGTGCCAGCAGTGGCGGTAACGAGCAGTTCTTC.

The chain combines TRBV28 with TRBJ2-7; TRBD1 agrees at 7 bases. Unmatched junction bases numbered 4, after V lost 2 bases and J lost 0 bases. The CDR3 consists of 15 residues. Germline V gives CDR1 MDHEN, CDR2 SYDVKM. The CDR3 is CASSLGQVNSYEQYF. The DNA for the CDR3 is TGTGCCAGCAGTTTAGGACAGGTAAACTCCTACGAGCAGTACTTC.

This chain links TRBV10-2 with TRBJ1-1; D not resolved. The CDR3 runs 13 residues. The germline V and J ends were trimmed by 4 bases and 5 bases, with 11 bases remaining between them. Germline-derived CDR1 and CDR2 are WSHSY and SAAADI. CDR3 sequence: CASSVQARTEAFF. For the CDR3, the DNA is TGCGCCAGCAGTGTTCAGGCGAGGACTGAAGCTTTCTTT.

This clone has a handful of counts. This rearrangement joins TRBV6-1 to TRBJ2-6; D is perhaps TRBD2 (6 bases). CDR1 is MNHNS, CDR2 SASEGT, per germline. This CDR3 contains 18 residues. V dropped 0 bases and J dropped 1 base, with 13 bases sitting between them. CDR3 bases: TGTGCCAGCAGTGAAGCGCGCCACCGGGGGTCTGGGGCCAACGTCCTGACTTTC. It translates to CASSEARHRGSGANVLTF.